Below, one TCR beta chain is given with its context. Germline CDR1 is SGHVS and CDR2 is FQNEAQ. The germline V and J ends were trimmed by 4 bases and 1 base, with 19 bases remaining between them. The CDR3 has 17 residues. The sample comes from a study of blood T cell repertoires in COVID-19. Study-level background: COVID-19 samples collected from the United States, Italy and Spain covered acute and convalescent phases. The cDNA or gDNA used as material had been derived from T cells, B-cell-depleted T cells, or PBMCs.

Original processing notes: Amplification of reference gene primers was used by the study to estimate nucleated cell counts. Produced via immunoSEQ multiplex PCR; TCRdb's table is partial and in-frame only. D and trimming were read from the DNA, whereas the V and J calls and clone size are those reported in that table. The sample shows some 66,000 clones, around 90% of them seen only once. This sequence was found in a human donor with active COVID-19. The donor label of this sample is uncertain. This chain uses TRBV7-8 with TRBJ1-1; D unclear. The sample taken for sequencing was peripheral blood. This chain's CDR3 is CASSYSGLPTGNTEAFF. Here the CDR3 DNA reads TGTGCCAGCAGCTACAGTGGACTCCCTACCGGGAACACTGAAGCTTTCTTT.